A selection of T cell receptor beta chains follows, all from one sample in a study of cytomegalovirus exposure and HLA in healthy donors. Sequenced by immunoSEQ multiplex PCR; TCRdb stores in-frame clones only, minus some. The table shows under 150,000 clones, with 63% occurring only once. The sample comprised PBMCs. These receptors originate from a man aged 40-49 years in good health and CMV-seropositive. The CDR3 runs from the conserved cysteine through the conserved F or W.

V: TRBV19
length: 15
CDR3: CASSLPRQGISGYTF

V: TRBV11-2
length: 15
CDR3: CASSLRGAMAGELFF

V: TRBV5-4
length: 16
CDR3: CASSLNSRGGADTQYF

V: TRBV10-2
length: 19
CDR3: CASLPFPGLAGEMRGTQYF

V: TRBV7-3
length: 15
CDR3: CASSLSQGATDTQYF

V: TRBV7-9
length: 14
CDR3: CASSLTSGIGEQFF

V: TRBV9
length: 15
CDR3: CASSAQGISADTQYF

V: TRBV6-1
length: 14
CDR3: CASSEDRLNEKLFF

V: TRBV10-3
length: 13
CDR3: CATRQGADYGYTF

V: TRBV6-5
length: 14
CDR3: CASSLQGGTETQYF